This T cell receptor beta chain stems from a study of cytomegalovirus exposure and HLA in healthy donors. On the study more broadly: As released early, the data held about 85 million unique TCRs from HLA-typed donors. Genotyping of 430 or so donors showed that about 84% belonged to the Caucasian-associated ancestry cluster. General study results and limits: A later analysis linked a missense variant in DCLRE1C to the trimming of TCR beta V and J genes.

Note on this clone: Its antigen is undetermined.

The CDR3 length is 13 residues. V was pared by 3 bases and J by 6 bases, with 3 bases of the junction left unmatched. Germline loops: CDR1 MNHEY, CDR2 SMNVEV (reference sequence). Primers: 60 Vbeta forward and 13 Jbeta reverse. Sequencing was performed with immunoSEQ multiplex PCR; in TCRdb, only in-frame clones are kept and a portion is missing. Its table records 150,000 to 200,000 clones. Sequences were obtained from PBMCs. The origin of this receptor is a man in his thirties or forties in good health and CMV-seronegative. J is TRBJ2-7 and V is TRBV27, with 9 bases that match TRBD1. The CDR3 here is CASSLDRGLEQYF. The CDR3, as DNA: TGTGCCAGCAGTTTGGACAGGGGTCTCGAGCAGTACTTC.